These T cell receptor beta chains were read from a single sample in a study of neurological immune-mediated disorders. TCRdb fed the 5' RACE reads into MiXCR, producing one record per CDR3 protein. The data contain about 58,000 distinct CDR3 sequences, approximately 3.8% of them singletons. Sequenced: PBMCs. The receptors were sampled from a man aged 30-40 years with multiple sclerosis. Each CDR3 is given with its conserved first and last residue. Fields, in order: V gene, clone size, CDR3 length, J gene, D gene, CDR3 DNA, CDR3 protein. D genes are given only for firm matches. Only part of the rows carry a size: once, few, many, or a class if the clone is expanded.

>TRBV20-1|many|13|TRBJ1-2|NA
TGCAGTGCAAAAATCGGGACCGCTTATGGCTACACCTTC
CSAKIGTAYGYTF
>TRBV5-5|many|13|TRBJ1-1|NA
TGTGCCAGCAGCTTGTATCGGGGAAGCAGAGCTTTCTTT
CASSLYRGSRAFF
>TRBV20-1|many|14|TRBJ2-4|TRBD2
TGCAGTGCTAGGGAGCCTAGCGGGAAGAACATTCAGTACTTC
CSAREPSGKNIQYF
>TRBV7-9|many|12|TRBJ1-4|NA
TGTGCCAGCAGCTCCAACGGGGAAAAACTGTTTTTT
CASSSNGEKLFF
>TRBV7-8|many|17|TRBJ2-5|TRBD1
TGTGCCAGCAGCTTAGTAATGGTGGCAGGGGGCCCTGAGACCCAGTACTTC
CASSLVMVAGGPETQYF
>TRBV12-3/TRBV12-4|many|16|TRBJ2-2|NA
TGTGCCAGCAGTTTTCGGGTTTCCCAGAACACCGGGGAGCTGTTTTTT
CASSFRVSQNTGELFF
>TRBV5-1|many|16|TRBJ1-3|NA
TGCGCCAGCAGCTTGGAGATCTTAAGCTCTGGAAACACCATATATTTT
CASSLEILSSGNTIYF
>TRBV5-8|many|18|TRBJ2-1|NA
TGTGCCAGCAGCTTGTGGGGTTCAGCAAAACGGTCCTACAATGAGCAGTTCTTC
CASSLWGSAKRSYNEQFF
>TRBV4-2|medium-sized|16|TRBJ2-5|TRBD2
TGTGCCAGCCAAGCGGGAGAGGCCCCCCAAGGAGAGACCCAGTACTTC
CASQAGEAPQGETQYF
>TRBV28|many|13|TRBJ2-1|TRBD1
TGTGCCACCCGTCCCGGGACAGGGAATGAGCAGTTCTTC
CATRPGTGNEQFF
>TRBV20-1|many|13|TRBJ1-2|TRBD1
TGCAGTGCTTCGACAGGGGCAGGGGAAGGCTACACCTTC
CSASTGAGEGYTF
>TRBV5-1|many|16|TRBJ2-7|TRBD2
TGCGCCAGCAGCTTGGGAGCGGGGGGACCAAAGTACGAGCAGTACTTC
CASSLGAGGPKYEQYF
>TRBV11-2|many|12|TRBJ1-1|NA
TGTGCCAGCAGCTTAGGCGAGGGTAGAACTTTCTTT
CASSLGEGRTFF
>TRBV19|few|16|TRBJ1-5|NA
TGTGCCAGTAGTACTACCTGGGGGGCCCTAAATCAGCCCCAGCATTTT
CASSTTWGALNQPQHF
>TRBV7-8|few|16|TRBJ2-5|TRBD2
TGTGCCAGCAGCTTAGGACTAGCGGGATCCCAAGAGACCCAGTACTTC
CASSLGLAGSQETQYF
>TRBV3-1|many|14|TRBJ2-5|TRBD2
TGTGCCAGCAGCCAAGACTGGGGGGGAGAGACCCAGTACTTC
CASSQDWGGETQYF
>TRBV7-9|few|20|TRBJ2-1|TRBD2
TGTGCCAGCAGCCTTTTGGAGGGACTAGCGGACTTGAGCTCCTACAATGAGCAGTTCTTC
CASSLLEGLADLSSYNEQFF
>TRBV10-3|many|13|TRBJ2-3|TRBD2
TGTGCCATCAGTGTCAAGCGGGGGGATACGCAGTATTTT
CAISVKRGDTQYF
>TRBV20-1|many|11|TRBJ1-1|NA
TGCAGTGGTATGGGAAACACTGAAGCTTTCTTT
CSGMGNTEAFF
>TRBV10-2|many|13|TRBJ2-1|NA
TGCGCCAGCAGTGTTAAGGTCCACAATGAGCAGTTCTTC
CASSVKVHNEQFF
>TRBV28|many|13|TRBJ1-2|NA
TGTGCCAGCAGCACCCCGCAGGGGTATGGCTACACCTTC
CASSTPQGYGYTF
>TRBV3-1|many|17|TRBJ2-4|TRBD2
TGTGCCACTTCAAATGGTGCGGGAGGGGGAGCCAAAAACATTCAGTACTTC
CATSNGAGGGAKNIQYF
>TRBV7-2|many|18|TRBJ2-3|NA
TGTGCCAGCAGCTTAGTCGCGTTAGCGGAGTACCGCCCGGATACGCAGTATTTT
CASSLVALAEYRPDTQYF
>TRBV19|many|16|TRBJ1-1|NA
TGTGCCAGTAGTAATAAGGCAATACCCTTGAACACTGAAGCTTTCTTT
CASSNKAIPLNTEAFF
>TRBV5-1|many|15|TRBJ1-1|NA
TGCGCCAGCAGGCTACAGGACCTCGGGTCAACTGAAGCTTTCTTT
CASRLQDLGSTEAFF
>TRBV3-1|few|14|TRBJ2-7|NA
TGTGCCAGCAGCCAAGCCGGGAGCATTTACGAGCAGTACTTC
CASSQAGSIYEQYF
>TRBV4-1|many|16|TRBJ1-2|NA
TGCGCCAGCAGCCAAGATTCGGGCGGGGTGGGTTATGGCTACACCTTC
CASSQDSGGVGYGYTF
>TRBV3-1|many|14|TRBJ2-7|TRBD2
TGTGCCAGCACCCGAGCGGGAGCCTCCTACGAGCAGTACTTC
CASTRAGASYEQYF
>TRBV21-1|many|14|TRBJ1-5|NA
TGTGCCAGCAAACGGTCGGATAGCAATCAGCCCCAGCATTTT
CASKRSDSNQPQHF
>TRBV10-3|many|16|TRBJ2-3|TRBD2
TGTGCCATCAGTGACTACGGACTAGCGGGAGGAGATACGCAGTATTTT
CAISDYGLAGGDTQYF
>TRBV11-2|many|15|TRBJ1-5|NA
TGTGCCAGCAGCTTAGATCTCGGGGGGAATCAGCCCCAGAATTTT
CASSLDLGGNQPQNF
>TRBV10-1|many|14|TRBJ2-2|TRBD1
TGCGCCAGCACCCCTGACAGGGTCCCCGGGGAGCTGTTTTTT
CASTPDRVPGELFF
>TRBV7-2|many|15|TRBJ2-2|TRBD2
TGTGCCAGCAGCTCCGGGGGGGCGAACACCGGGGAGCTGTTTTTT
CASSSGGANTGELFF
>TRBV20-1|many|13|TRBJ2-7|NA
TGCAGTGCTAGAGAAGGCAGGTCCTACGAGCAGTACTTC
CSAREGRSYEQYF
>TRBV20-1|NA|20|TRBJ1-6|TRBD1
TGCAGTGCTAGAGATTTTCGCCCTAGACAGGGGGCTTCCTATAATTCACCCCTCAACTTT
CSARDFRPRQGASYNSPLNF
>TRBV5-1|many|15|TRBJ2-2|NA
TGCGCCAGCAGCTTGGATGGGGCGTGGACCGGGGAGCTGTTTTTT
CASSLDGAWTGELFF
>TRBV28|many|15|TRBJ2-2|TRBD1
TGTGCCAGCAGCCCTGGGACAGCGAACACCGGGGAGCTGTTTTTT
CASSPGTANTGELFF
>TRBV20-1|many|18|TRBJ2-1|TRBD2
TGCAGTGCTAGAGACCCCTTCAGGGGACTAGTGAGGTCCCATGAGCAGTTCTTC
CSARDPFRGLVRSHEQFF
>TRBV29-1|many|13|TRBJ2-2|TRBD1
TGCAGCGTTCGGGACAGGAGTACCGGGGAGCTGTTTTTT
CSVRDRSTGELFF
>TRBV20-1|many|13|TRBJ1-5|NA
TGCAGTGCTAGAGGGGCAGATAATCAGCCCCAGCATTTT
CSARGADNQPQHF
>TRBV5-5|many|16|TRBJ1-5|NA
TGTGCCAGCAGCTTAATAGCGGGCGCGGGCAATCAGCCCCAGCATTTT
CASSLIAGAGNQPQHF
>TRBV12-5|many|13|TRBJ2-7|NA
TGTGCTAGCGGGCCCGGGGGAGCCTACGAGCAGTACTTC
CASGPGGAYEQYF
>TRBV20-1|many|15|TRBJ2-5|TRBD2
TGCAGTGCTAGAGGACAGCGGGAGTACCAAGAGACCCAGTACTTC
CSARGQREYQETQYF
>TRBV14|many|17|TRBJ2-1|TRBD2
TGTGCCAGCAGCCAAGGGCTACTAGCGGGGTCCTACAATGAGCAGTTCTTC
CASSQGLLAGSYNEQFF
>TRBV20-1|many|14|TRBJ2-3|NA
TGCAGTGCTAGATCTACCCGAAGCACAGATACGCAGTATTTT
CSARSTRSTDTQYF
>TRBV9|many|14|TRBJ2-7|TRBD1
TGTGTCCAGCCCCGCTTAGACAGGGGCTACGAGCAGTACTTC
CVQPRLDRGYEQYF
>TRBV7-9|many|15|TRBJ2-3|NA
TGTGCCAGCAGCTTTATCGTCCTCGGAGCAGATACGCAGTATTTT
CASSFIVLGADTQYF
>TRBV12-3/TRBV12-4|few|12|TRBJ1-5|NA
TGTGCCAGCGGGGGCCTCAATCAGCCCCAGAATTTT
CASGGLNQPQNF
>TRBV28|NA|16|TRBJ2-4|TRBD1
TGTGCCAGCAGTCCACATCCGGGACAGGGGATTAAAATTCAGTACTTC
CASSPHPGQGIKIQYF
>TRBV5-1|many|15|TRBJ1-2|TRBD1
TGCGCCAGCAGCTATGACAGGGGGCAAAACTATGGCTACACCTTC
CASSYDRGQNYGYTF